Listed here is a single T cell receptor (beta chain). Whole blood, unfractionated, served as the material for total RNA extraction. MiXCR, applied by TCRdb to the 5' RACE reads, yields one record per CDR3 protein. Of 95,000 to 120,000 distinct CDR3 sequences in the sample, around a fifth were seen once. The sample belongs to a study of human T cells and chemical hapten exposure. The CDR3 totals 14 residues. Deletions cut 6 bases from V and 4 bases from J, with 14 bases between. The germline CDR1 and CDR2 sequences are KGHSH and LQKENI. The gene calls are TRBV18 and TRBJ2-3; D might be TRBD1 or TRBD2, each matching 6 bases. The TCR originated in a human donor in good health. DNA of the CDR3: TGTGCCAGCTCGCGAGGGGGAGGAGCAGATACGCAGTATTTT. Translation gives CASSRGGGADTQYF.